These T cell receptor beta chains were read from a single sample in a study of cytomegalovirus exposure and HLA in healthy donors. TCRdb's copy holds only in-frame clones and misses some; the assay was immunoSEQ multiplex PCR. In total, the table holds around 76,000 clones. The sequenced sample was PBMCs. Receptors originate from a man aged 35 to 55 in good health and CMV-seronegative. The CDR3 runs from the conserved cysteine through the conserved F or W.

CDR3 protein: CASSPMTSGRRNEQYF; V gene: TRBV5-4
CDR3 protein: CAWSVAGYEQYF; V gene: TRBV30
CDR3 protein: CSVGHQNTEAFF; V gene: TRBV29-1
CDR3 protein: CASSEIALGQLGNTIYF; V gene: TRBV6-1
CDR3 protein: CASSGQGAGEKLFF; V gene: TRBV5-1
CDR3 protein: CASSVAGSSATF; V gene: TRBV9
CDR3 protein: CAWSPLGLAGSYEQYF; V gene: TRBV30
CDR3 protein: CASSRDGQGVANEKLFF; V gene: TRBV4-3
CDR3 protein: CASSIVFDSRIEAFF; V gene: TRBV19
CDR3 protein: CASSRTGRIFYGYTF; V gene: TRBV6-1
CDR3 protein: CASRNLRDNNEQFF; V gene: TRBV2
CDR3 protein: CAISPGGSLSYNEQFF; V gene: TRBV10-3
CDR3 protein: CASGRTSGGAKDTQYF; V gene: TRBV19
CDR3 protein: CSARGLETQYF; V gene: TRBV20-1
CDR3 protein: CASSLFQNQGQYF; V gene: TRBV7-2
CDR3 protein: CASSPEGNYGYTF; V gene: TRBV5-1
CDR3 protein: CATSRDRRNYGYTF; V gene: TRBV15
CDR3 protein: CASSQARLASYEQYF; V gene: TRBV4-3
CDR3 protein: CASLTLRDTEAFF; V gene: TRBV28
CDR3 protein: CASSSLALTYEQYF; V gene: TRBV19
CDR3 protein: CASSYPGGTTSYEQYF; V gene: TRBV5-4
CDR3 protein: CASRNREALGPYNEQFF; V gene: TRBV28
CDR3 protein: CASRPGQGLGEAFF; V gene: TRBV5-4
CDR3 protein: CASSDRVTYEQYF; V gene: TRBV2
CDR3 protein: CASSKRAGGNEQYF; V gene: TRBV19
CDR3 protein: CASSRYSGRGEQYF; V gene: TRBV4-1
CDR3 protein: CASSQDKPANEQFF; V gene: TRBV5-1